This T cell receptor (beta chain) was obtained from a study of T-cell memory formation after mild COVID-19. This clonotype was detected only a few times. Trimming at V came to 4 bases and at J to 2 bases, leaving 7 bases not matched to a gene. This CDR3 comprises 16 residues. Germline CDR1 LGHDT, CDR2 YNNKEL (reference sequence). TCRalpha and TCRbeta libraries used 5'RACE with constant-segment primers and UMIs. MiXCR was run by TCRdb on the 5' RACE reads, yielding one entry per CDR3 protein. In the table there are 150,000 or so distinct CDR3 sequences, less than 25% of which are singletons. The sequence was collected from an adult woman who had mild COVID-19 (a few samples of this study predate the infection). Cell type and time point are not known. The rearrangement links TRBV3-1 to TRBJ2-1, with 8 bases lining up with TRBD2. The source material was PBMCs or a T cell subset sorted from them (not recorded which). CDR3 nucleotides: TGTGCCAGCAGCCCTGTGGGTAGCGGGGCCTACAATGAGCAGTTCTTC. Translation gives CASSPVGSGAYNEQFF.